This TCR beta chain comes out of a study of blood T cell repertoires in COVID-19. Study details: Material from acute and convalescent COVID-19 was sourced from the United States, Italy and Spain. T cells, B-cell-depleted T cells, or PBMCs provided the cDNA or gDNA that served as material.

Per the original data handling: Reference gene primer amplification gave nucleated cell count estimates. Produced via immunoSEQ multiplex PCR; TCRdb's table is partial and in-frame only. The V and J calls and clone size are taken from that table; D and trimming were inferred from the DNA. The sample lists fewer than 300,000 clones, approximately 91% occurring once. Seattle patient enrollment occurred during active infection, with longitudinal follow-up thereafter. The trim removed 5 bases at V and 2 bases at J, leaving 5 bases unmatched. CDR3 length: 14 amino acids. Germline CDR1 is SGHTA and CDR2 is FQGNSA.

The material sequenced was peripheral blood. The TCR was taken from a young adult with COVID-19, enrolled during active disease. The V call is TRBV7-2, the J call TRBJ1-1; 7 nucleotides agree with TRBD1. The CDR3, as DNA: TGTGCCAGCAGCATTGACAGGGTAAACACTGAAGCTTTCTTT. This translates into CASSIDRVNTEAFF.